A selection of T cell receptor beta chains follows, all from one sample in a study of cytomegalovirus exposure and HLA in healthy donors. Produced via immunoSEQ multiplex PCR; TCRdb's table is partial and in-frame only. Of some 150,000 clones listed, under 75% are singletons. The sequenced material came from PBMCs. The receptors derive from a woman in her thirties or forties in good health and CMV-seronegative. Both conserved end residues are part of each CDR3. The order of the fields is J gene, V gene, CDR3 protein.

j_call: TRBJ2-2; v_call: TRBV7-3; cdr3_aa: CASSLTTSGGVAGELFF
j_call: TRBJ2-1; v_call: TRBV13; cdr3_aa: CASSLQGLLNEQFF
j_call: TRBJ1-2; v_call: TRBV28; cdr3_aa: CASSGGNSYGYTF
j_call: TRBJ2-7; v_call: TRBV4-2; cdr3_aa: CASSQVLAGVYEQYF
j_call: TRBJ2-5; v_call: TRBV7-9; cdr3_aa: CASKAGAPRETQYF
j_call: TRBJ1-1; v_call: TRBV18; cdr3_aa: CASSPRQSNTEAFF
j_call: TRBJ2-1; v_call: TRBV2; cdr3_aa: CASSEFVESGFRFF
j_call: TRBJ1-5; v_call: TRBV29-1; cdr3_aa: CSVAPGQGSNQPQHF
j_call: TRBJ2-7; v_call: TRBV6-1; cdr3_aa: CASSELEQYF
j_call: TRBJ1-5; v_call: TRBV19; cdr3_aa: CASSPSSYQPQHF
j_call: TRBJ1-1; v_call: TRBV30; cdr3_aa: CAWSPDSVEAFF
j_call: TRBJ1-1; v_call: TRBV6-6; cdr3_aa: CASSPSYTEAFF
j_call: TRBJ1-2; v_call: TRBV7-3; cdr3_aa: CASSLYQGTPYGYTF
j_call: TRBJ2-7; v_call: TRBV5-1; cdr3_aa: CASSLLTGAYEQYF